This is a list of T cell receptor beta chains from one sample in a study of beta chain features in type 1 diabetes. Sequenced by immunoSEQ multiplex PCR; TCRdb stores in-frame clones only, minus some. The table lists approximately 250,000 clones, 12% to 15% of them singletons. Input material: naive CD4+ T cells from blood. These TCRs come from a woman between 35 and 50 years old in good health. Each CDR3 is given with its conserved first and last residue. Clone size is not always given. Where it is, it says once, few, many or a class for expanded clones.

TRBJ2-3 TRBV9 . CASSPIALAASTDTQYF
TRBJ2-3 TRBV4-1 few CASSRPAGAWYF
TRBJ2-6 TRBV5-4 . CASSGLAGISGANVLTF
TRBJ2-7 TRBV27 . CASKRGRAYEQYF
TRBJ2-3 TRBV5-1 few CASSPIAGGPDTQYF
TRBJ2-5 TRBV9 . CASSEGGAQYF
TRBJ1-5 TRBV7-2 . CASSLAGQPQHF
TRBJ2-1 TRBV6-5 . CASKSRGDNEQFF
TRBJ2-7 TRBV2 . CAGRGGSYEQYF
TRBJ1-5 TRBV13 many CASSLTGIGQPQHF
TRBJ1-4 TRBV9 few CASSVDAGVNEKLFF
TRBJ2-3 TRBV2 few CASSEGLYTDTQYF
TRBJ2-5 TRBV9 . CASSVAPGQDLQETQYF
TRBJ1-2 TRBV19 . CASRWDTQLTF
TRBJ2-1 TRBV19 few CASSSTVSSVPFF
TRBJ2-2 TRBV9 few CASKPGSNTGELFF
TRBJ2-3 TRBV4-1 . CASSLGVAGAYTDTQYF
TRBJ2-1 TRBV25-1 . CASISAGSYNEQFF
TRBJ2-1 TRBV9 few CASSDREYNEQFF
TRBJ1-3 TRBV5-6 few CASSLAGQPGNTIYF
TRBJ2-3 TRBV29-1 . CSVDGRDTDTQYF
TRBJ2-3 TRBV7-2 . CASSPTSRVIADTQYF
TRBJ1-1 TRBV19 . CASSILRVSMNTEAFF